This TCR beta chain was sequenced in a study of blood T cells in healthy people across ages. Primed by a sample-barcoded 5' primer and a J-beta primer mix, a second PCR proceeded for 7 to 11 cycles. From the 5' RACE reads, TCRdb called clonotypes with MiXCR, one entry per CDR3 protein. Here the sample spans 600,000 to 800,000 distinct CDR3 sequences, more than 45% being singletons. The CDR3 contains 16 residues. Per germline, CDR1 SGHVS and CDR2 FNYEAQ. The junction had 8 bases not matched to a gene; V was cut back by 5 bases and J by 2 bases. The material sequenced was blood. This chain links TRBV7-6 with TRBJ2-3, with 9 nucleotides matching TRBD1. The receptor comes from an elderly woman in good health. The CDR3, as DNA: TGTGCCAGCAGCACCCGGACAGGGGATATCACAGATACGCAGTATTTT. It encodes CASSTRTGDITDTQYF.